This T cell receptor beta chain was found in a study of Graves' ophthalmopathy and Graves' hyperthyroidism. Study conclusions and caveats: A 13-signature model separated ophthalmopathy from stable hyperthyroidism, roughly 85% sensitivity, about 81% specificity.

Using RNA transcripts, the TCR beta CDR3 regions were amplified. An opening RT-PCR round employed HTBI primers and preceded a second-round multiplex PCR. Each CDR3 protein is one row after TCRdb ran MiXCR on the multiplex PCR reads. The table lists roughly 1.1 million distinct CDR3 sequences, about 38% of them singletons. This clonotype was observed many times. The antigen is undetermined. Included hyperthyroidism patients were aged 18 to 65 and newly diagnosed (under 2 months' duration). Diagnosis was based on clinical symptoms, serum thyroxine, TRAb, thyroid ultrasound and orbital computed tomography. This CDR3 has 15 amino acids. Germline V gene sequence: CDR1 ENHRY, CDR2 SYGVKD. The V and J ends lost 7 bases and 2 bases, in that order; junction bases with no gene match: 8.

The chain combines TRBV10-3 with TRBJ1-1; the match to TRBD1 covers 9 bases. The sequence came from an adult man with Graves' hyperthyroidism. Sample: peripheral blood or thyroid tissue (not recorded which). The CDR3 region is CAINPGQGINTEAFF. CDR3 DNA sequence: TGTGCCATCAACCCGGGACAGGGAATAAACACTGAAGCTTTCTTT.